Listed below are T cell receptor beta chains from one sample, sequenced in a study of T cell repertoires in aging, cancer and after chemotherapy. TCRdb re-analysed the multiplex PCR reads in MiXCR, keeping a single row per CDR3 protein. This sample has about 9,200 distinct CDR3 sequences, with about 36% found just once. Sequenced sample: blood. These receptors were collected from a human donor in good health. Both conserved end residues are part of each CDR3. D genes are given only for firm matches. The size field is filled for only some rows; it gives once, few, many or a size class.

>TRBJ2-3|medium-sized|TRBD2|TRBV19
CASSSGLAGARTDTQYF
TGTGCCAGTAGTTCAGGACTAGCGGGAGCCAGAACAGATACGCAGTATTTT
>TRBJ2-7|few|TRBD2|TRBV19
CASTPPGGIGEQYF
TGTGCCAGTACCCCCCCGGGGGGGATTGGCGAGCAGTACTTC
>TRBJ2-2|.|.|TRBV6-6
CAVSRGSGELFF
TGTGCCGTATCTCGAGGGTCCGGGGAGCTGTTTTTT
>TRBJ2-7|.|TRBD1|TRBV24-1
CATSDFATGAAYEQYF
TGTGCCACCAGTGATTTTGCGACAGGGGCCGCCTACGAGCAGTACTTC
>TRBJ2-3|.|.|TRBV10-3
CAISAAGDADTQYF
TGTGCCATCAGTGCCGCAGGGGACGCAGATACGCAGTATTTT
>TRBJ1-5|.|.|TRBV19
CASSSQGTGQPQHF
TGTGCCAGTAGTTCACAAGGGACGGGACAGCCCCAGCATTTT
>TRBJ1-4|medium-sized|.|TRBV29-1
CSAGQSYNEKLFF
TGCAGCGCAGGACAGAGTTATAATGAAAAACTGTTTTTT
>TRBJ2-7|.|.|TRBV13
CASSLPGGSYEQYF
TGTGCCAGCAGCCTCCCGGGTGGGTCCTACGAGCAGTACTTC
>TRBJ2-7|.|TRBD1|TRBV6-1
CASIRGQGAQEQYF
TGTGCCAGCATCCGAGGCCAGGGGGCGCAGGAGCAGTACTTC
>TRBJ2-7|.|TRBD1|TRBV30
CAWSPGTDTYEQYF
TGTGCCTGGAGCCCCGGGACAGACACCTACGAGCAGTACTTC
>TRBJ2-3|.|.|TRBV30
CAWSVKERDTQYF
TGTGCCTGGAGTGTAAAGGAAAGAGATACGCAGTATTTT
>TRBJ2-5|few|.|TRBV19
CASSIGLRETQYF
TGTGCCAGTAGTATAGGGCTACGGGAGACCCAGTACTTC
>TRBJ2-3|.|.|TRBV6-5
CASSPRWGEGTDTQYF
TGTGCCAGCAGCCCCCGATGGGGGGAGGGCACAGATACGCAGTATTTT
>TRBJ2-3|.|.|TRBV12-3/TRBV12-4
CASSFGLSTDTQYF
TGTGCCAGCAGTTTCGGACTATCCACAGATACGCAGTATTTT
>TRBJ2-3|once|TRBD2|TRBV20-1
CSAPRTSHGVSDTQYF
TGCAGTGCTCCTAGGACTAGCCACGGAGTGTCAGATACGCAGTATTTT
>TRBJ2-7|few|TRBD2|TRBV11-1
CASSSQAGGSLEQYF
TGTGCCAGCAGCTCTCAAGCGGGAGGTTCATTAGAGCAGTACTTC
>TRBJ2-7|few|TRBD1|TRBV15
CATRDRASYEQYF
TGTGCCACCCGGGACAGGGCCTCCTACGAGCAGTACTTC
>TRBJ2-2|.|.|TRBV12-3/TRBV12-4
CASSPGFTGELFF
TGTGCCAGCAGTCCAGGTTTCACCGGGGAGCTGTTTTTT
>TRBJ2-1|few|.|TRBV10-3
CAISSVDWAYNEQFF
TGTGCCATCTCTAGCGTCGATTGGGCCTACAATGAGCAGTTCTTC
>TRBJ1-1|.|.|TRBV5-4
CASSQRGAVAYTEAFF
TGTGCCAGCAGCCAGCGGGGGGCGGTTGCGTACACTGAAGCTTTCTTT
>TRBJ2-1|.|.|TRBV5-1
CASSLDGAPYNEQFF
TGCGCCAGCAGCTTGGACGGGGCCCCCTACAATGAGCAGTTCTTC
>TRBJ1-4|.|.|TRBV23-1
CASSQGDCGKLFF
TGCGCCAGCAGTCAGGGGGATTGTGGAAAACTGTTTTTT
>TRBJ1-2|.|TRBD1|TRBV6-5
CASSYSGTGVLYYGYTF
TGTGCCAGCAGTTACTCCGGGACAGGGGTTCTATACTATGGCTACACCTTC
>TRBJ2-1|medium-sized|.|TRBV19
CASSAWDSSYNEQFF
TGTGCCAGTAGTGCCTGGGACTCCTCCTACAATGAGCAGTTCTTC
>TRBJ2-5|medium-sized|TRBD2|TRBV29-1
CSVARTSGSLETQYF
TGCAGCGTTGCCCGGACTAGCGGGAGTTTGGAGACCCAGTACTTC
>TRBJ1-1|medium-sized|TRBD1|TRBV19
CASTPFGQGENTEAFF
TGTGCCAGTACGCCTTTCGGACAGGGAGAGAACACTGAAGCTTTCTTT
>TRBJ2-1|.|.|TRBV18
CASSPPFAATQGSSYNEQFF
TGTGCCAGCTCACCCCCGTTTGCGGCTACGCAAGGGAGCTCCTACAATGAGCAGTTCTTC
>TRBJ1-6|.|.|TRBV27
CASSFQAGGTPLHF
TGTGCCAGCAGTTTTCAGGCCGGCGGAACACCCCTCCACTTT
>TRBJ1-4|.|.|TRBV27
CACSPRPHEKLFF
TGTGCCTGCAGTCCCAGACCCCATGAAAAACTGTTTTTT
>TRBJ1-1|few|.|TRBV7-9
CASSYTLTAVLNTEAFF
TGTGCCAGCAGTTATACCCTTACGGCAGTCCTGAACACTGAAGCTTTCTTT
>TRBJ1-5|.|.|TRBV5-5
CASSFLLSNQPQHF
TGTGCCAGCAGCTTCCTTTTAAGCAATCAGCCCCAGCATTTT
>TRBJ2-7|medium-sized|TRBD2|TRBV5-5
CASSPAGLAGYSYEQYF
TGTGCCAGCAGCCCCGCGGGACTAGCGGGGTACTCCTACGAGCAGTACTTC
>TRBJ1-2|once|TRBD1|TRBV11-2
CASSSDRDYGYTF
TGTGCCAGCAGCTCGGACAGGGACTATGGCTACACCTTC
>TRBJ2-7|.|.|TRBV27
CASSFRSYEQYF
TGTGCCAGCAGTTTCCGTTCCTACGAGCAGTACTTC
>TRBJ2-1|.|.|TRBV5-1
CASSLAGARNEQFF
TGCGCCAGCAGCTTGGCAGGGGCTCGGAATGAGCAGTTCTTC
>TRBJ2-4|.|.|TRBV30
CAGQGVIQYF
TGTGCCGGACAAGGAGTCATTCAGTACTTC
>TRBJ2-7|few|.|TRBV6-1
CATSSQRVGSYEQYF
TGTGCCACCTCCTCCCAGCGGGTAGGCTCCTACGAGCAGTACTTC
>TRBJ2-7|medium-sized|.|TRBV29-1
CSVRTARAEQYF
TGCAGCGTCCGGACAGCGCGGGCCGAGCAGTACTTC
>TRBJ2-7|medium-sized|.|TRBV29-1
CSVRQEPYEQYF
TGCAGCGTTAGACAGGAGCCCTACGAGCAGTACTTC
>TRBJ2-2|few|.|TRBV15
CATSRVGVWDTGELFF
TGTGCCACCAGCAGAGTCGGGGTTTGGGACACCGGGGAGCTGTTTTTT
>TRBJ1-2|once|TRBD1|TRBV28
CASSLVQGGYGYTF
TGTGCCAGCAGTTTGGTTCAGGGGGGCTATGGCTACACCTTC
>TRBJ1-6|.|.|TRBV30
CAWSVNRNYNSPLHF
TGTGCCTGGAGTGTAAACCGGAACTATAATTCACCCCTCCACTTT
>TRBJ2-7|.|TRBD1|TRBV6-1
CASSEEGGSSYEQYF
TGTGCCAGCAGTGAAGAAGGGGGCAGCTCCTACGAGCAGTACTTC
>TRBJ1-4|.|.|TRBV7-9
CASSQGFTGLNEKLFF
TGTGCCAGCAGCCAAGGGTTTACAGGGCTAAATGAAAAACTGTTTTTT
>TRBJ1-1|.|.|TRBV29-1
CSVVLGHTEAFF
TGCAGCGTTGTTCTGGGGCACACTGAAGCTTTCTTT